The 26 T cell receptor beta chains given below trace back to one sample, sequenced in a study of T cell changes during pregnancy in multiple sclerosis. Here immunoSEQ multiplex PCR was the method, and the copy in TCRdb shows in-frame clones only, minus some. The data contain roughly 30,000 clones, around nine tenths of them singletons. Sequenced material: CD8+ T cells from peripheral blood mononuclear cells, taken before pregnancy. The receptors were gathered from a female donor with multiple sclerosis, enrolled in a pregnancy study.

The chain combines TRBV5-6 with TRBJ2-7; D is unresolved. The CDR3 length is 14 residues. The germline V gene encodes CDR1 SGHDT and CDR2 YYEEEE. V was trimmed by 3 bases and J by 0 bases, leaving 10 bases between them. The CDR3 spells CASSYSTLSYEQYF. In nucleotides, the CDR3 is TGTGCCAGCAGCTACAGCACCCTCTCCTACGAGCAGTACTTC. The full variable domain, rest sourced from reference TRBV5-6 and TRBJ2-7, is DAGVTQSPTHLIKTRGQQVTLRCSPKSGHDTVSWYQQALGQGPQFIFQYYEEEERQRGNFPDRFSGHQFPNYSSELNVNALLLGDSALYLCASSYSTLSYEQYFGPGTRLTVT.

Here the CDR3 DNA reads TGTGCCAGCAGTTACTCAGGGGGAGAGGGCAATCAGCCCCAGCATTTT. This translates into CASSYSGGEGNQPQHF. The chain uses TRBV6-5 and TRBJ1-5; D may be TRBD1 (6 bases). Per germline, CDR1 MNHEY and CDR2 SVGAGI. Trimming took 0 bases from V and 2 from J, leaving 11 bases between them. The CDR3 loop spans 16 amino acids.

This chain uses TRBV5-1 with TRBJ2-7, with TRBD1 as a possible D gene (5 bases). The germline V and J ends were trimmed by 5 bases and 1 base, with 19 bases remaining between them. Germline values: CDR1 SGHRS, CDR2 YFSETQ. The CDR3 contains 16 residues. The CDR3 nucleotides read TGCGCCAGCAGTCCGATTCGACAGAACCCTTCCTACGAGCAGTACTTC. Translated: CASSPIRQNPSYEQYF.

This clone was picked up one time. The CDR3, as DNA: TGTGCCAGCAATCCGACGGAGGCAGATACGCAGTATTTT. Its translation: CASNPTEADTQYF. V gene TRBV6-4 combines with J gene TRBJ2-3, with D perhaps TRBD2 (5 bases). Germline V gene lookup returns CDR1 MRHNA and CDR2 SNTAGT. CDR3 length: 13 amino acids. V dropped 7 bases and J dropped 4 bases, with 12 bases sitting between them.

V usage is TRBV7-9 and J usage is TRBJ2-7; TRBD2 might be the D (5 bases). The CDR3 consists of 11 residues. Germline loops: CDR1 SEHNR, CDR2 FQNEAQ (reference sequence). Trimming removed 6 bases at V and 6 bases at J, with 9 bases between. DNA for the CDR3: TGTGCCAGCAGTTCAGAGGGCGAGCAGTACTTC. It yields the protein CASSSEGEQYF.

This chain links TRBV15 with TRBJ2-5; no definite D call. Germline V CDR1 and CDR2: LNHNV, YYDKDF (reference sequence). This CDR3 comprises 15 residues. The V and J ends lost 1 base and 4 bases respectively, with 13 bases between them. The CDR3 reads CATSRGPRSGETQYF. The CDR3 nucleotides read TGTGCCACCAGCAGAGGGCCTAGATCCGGAGAGACCCAGTACTTC.

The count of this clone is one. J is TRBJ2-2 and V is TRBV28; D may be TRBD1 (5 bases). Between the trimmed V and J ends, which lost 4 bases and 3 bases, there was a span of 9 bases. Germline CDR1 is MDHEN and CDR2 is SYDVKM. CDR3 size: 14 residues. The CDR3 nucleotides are TGTGCCAGCAGTTGGCAGGGTCACACCGGGGAGCTGTTTTTT. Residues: CASSWQGHTGELFF.

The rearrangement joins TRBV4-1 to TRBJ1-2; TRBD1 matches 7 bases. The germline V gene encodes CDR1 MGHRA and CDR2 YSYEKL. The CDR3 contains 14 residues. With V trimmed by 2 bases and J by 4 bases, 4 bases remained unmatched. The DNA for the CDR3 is TGCGCCAGCAGCCAACCAGACAGGGCCTATGGCTACACCTTC. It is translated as CASSQPDRAYGYTF.

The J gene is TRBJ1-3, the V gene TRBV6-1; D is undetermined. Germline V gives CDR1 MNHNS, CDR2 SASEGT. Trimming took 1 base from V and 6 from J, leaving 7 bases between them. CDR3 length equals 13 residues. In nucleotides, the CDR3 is TGTGCCAGCAGTGAAGTCGGGGAAAACACCATATATTTT. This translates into CASSEVGENTIYF.

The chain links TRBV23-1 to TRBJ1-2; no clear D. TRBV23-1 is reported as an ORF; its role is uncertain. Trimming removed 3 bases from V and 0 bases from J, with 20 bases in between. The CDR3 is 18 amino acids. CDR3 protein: CASSQRGIRHLANYGYTF. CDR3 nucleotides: TGCGCCAGCAGTCAGCGCGGGATCCGGCACTTAGCTAACTATGGCTACACCTTC.

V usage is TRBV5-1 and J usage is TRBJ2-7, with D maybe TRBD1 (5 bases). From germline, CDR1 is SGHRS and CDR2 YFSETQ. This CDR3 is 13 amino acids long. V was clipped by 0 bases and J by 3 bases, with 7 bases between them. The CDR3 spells CASSLGGGYEQYF. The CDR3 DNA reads TGCGCCAGCAGCTTGGGGGGCGGCTACGAGCAGTACTTC. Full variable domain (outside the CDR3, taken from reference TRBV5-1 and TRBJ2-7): KAGVTQTPRYLIKTRGQQVTLSCSPISGHRSVSWYQQTPGQGLQFLFEYFSETQRNKGNFPGRFSGRQFSNSRSEMNVSTLELGDSALYLCASSLGGGYEQYFGPGTRLTVT.

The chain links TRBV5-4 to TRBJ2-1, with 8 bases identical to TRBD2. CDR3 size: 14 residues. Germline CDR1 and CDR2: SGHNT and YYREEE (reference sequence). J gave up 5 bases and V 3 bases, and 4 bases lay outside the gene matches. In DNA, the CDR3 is TGTGCCAGCAGCTGGCGGGGGGCGGACAATGAGCAGTTCTTC. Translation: CASSWRGADNEQFF.

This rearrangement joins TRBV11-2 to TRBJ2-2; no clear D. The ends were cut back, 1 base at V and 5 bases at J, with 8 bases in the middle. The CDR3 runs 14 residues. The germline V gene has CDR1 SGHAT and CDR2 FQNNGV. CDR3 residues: CASSLVARTGELFF. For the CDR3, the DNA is TGTGCCAGCAGCTTAGTTGCGAGAACCGGGGAGCTGTTTTTT.

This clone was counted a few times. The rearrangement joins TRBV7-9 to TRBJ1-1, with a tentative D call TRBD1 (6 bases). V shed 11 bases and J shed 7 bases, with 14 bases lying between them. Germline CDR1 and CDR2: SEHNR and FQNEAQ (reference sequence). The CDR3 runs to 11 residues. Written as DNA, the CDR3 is TGTGCCGCGGGGGGCGGGGATGAAGCTTTCTTT. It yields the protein CAAGGGDEAFF.

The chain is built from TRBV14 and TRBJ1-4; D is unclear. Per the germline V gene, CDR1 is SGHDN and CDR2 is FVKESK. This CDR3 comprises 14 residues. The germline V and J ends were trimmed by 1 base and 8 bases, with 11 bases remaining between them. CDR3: CASSQVLKPEKLFF. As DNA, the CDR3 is TGTGCCAGCAGCCAAGTCCTTAAGCCGGAAAAACTGTTTTTT. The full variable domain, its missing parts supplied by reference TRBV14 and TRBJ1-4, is EAGVTQFPSHSVIEKGQTVTLRCDPISGHDNLYWYRRVMGKEIKFLLHFVKESKQDESGMPNNRFLAERTGGTYSTLKVQPAELEDSGVYFCASSQVLKPEKLFFGSGTQLSVL.

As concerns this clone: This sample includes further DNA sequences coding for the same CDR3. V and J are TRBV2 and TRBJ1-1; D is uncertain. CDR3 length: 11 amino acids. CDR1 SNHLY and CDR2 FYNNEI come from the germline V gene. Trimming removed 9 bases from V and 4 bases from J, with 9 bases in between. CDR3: CASTWSTEAFF. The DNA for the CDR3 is TGTGCCAGTACTTGGAGCACTGAAGCTTTCTTT.

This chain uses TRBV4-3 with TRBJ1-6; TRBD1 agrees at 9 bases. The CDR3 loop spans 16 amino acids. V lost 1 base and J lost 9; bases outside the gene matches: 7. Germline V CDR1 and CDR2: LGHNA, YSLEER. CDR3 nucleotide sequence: TGCGCCAGCAGCCAAGTCGAGGGGACAGGGTTTTCACCCCTCCACTTT. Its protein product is CASSQVEGTGFSPLHF.

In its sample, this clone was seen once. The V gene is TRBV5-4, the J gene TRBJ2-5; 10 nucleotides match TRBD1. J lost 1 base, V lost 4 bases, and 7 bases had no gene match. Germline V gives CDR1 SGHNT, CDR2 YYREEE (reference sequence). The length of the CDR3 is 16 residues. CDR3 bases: TGTGCCAGCAGCGTTGACAGGGGGCTTGGCCAAGAGACCCAGTACTTC. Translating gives CASSVDRGLGQETQYF.

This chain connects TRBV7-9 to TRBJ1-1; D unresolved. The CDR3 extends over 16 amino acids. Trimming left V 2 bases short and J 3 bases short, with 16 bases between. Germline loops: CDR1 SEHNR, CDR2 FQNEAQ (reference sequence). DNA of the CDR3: TGTGCCAGCAGCTTATCTTTGCGGCACCTCGACACTGAAGCTTTCTTT. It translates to CASSLSLRHLDTEAFF.

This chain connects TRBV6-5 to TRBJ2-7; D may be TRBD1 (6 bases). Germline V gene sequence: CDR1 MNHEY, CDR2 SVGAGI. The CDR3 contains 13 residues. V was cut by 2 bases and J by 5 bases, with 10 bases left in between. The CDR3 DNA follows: TGTGCCAGCAGTTACCAGGGGTACCACGAGCAGTACTTC. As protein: CASSYQGYHEQYF.

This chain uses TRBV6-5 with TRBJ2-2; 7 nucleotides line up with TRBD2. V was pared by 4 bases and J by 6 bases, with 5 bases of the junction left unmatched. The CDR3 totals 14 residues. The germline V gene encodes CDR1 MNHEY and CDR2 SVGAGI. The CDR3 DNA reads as TGTGCCAGCAGTTCAGGACTAGATGCCGGGGAGCTGTTTTTT. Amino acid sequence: CASSSGLDAGELFF.

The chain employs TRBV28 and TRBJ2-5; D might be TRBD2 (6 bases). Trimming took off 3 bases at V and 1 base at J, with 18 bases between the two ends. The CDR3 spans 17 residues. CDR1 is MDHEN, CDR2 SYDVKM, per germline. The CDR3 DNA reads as TGTGCCAGCAGTTTGGGGGACTCCGGGTCTGGCCAAGAGACCCAGTACTTC. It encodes CASSLGDSGSGQETQYF.

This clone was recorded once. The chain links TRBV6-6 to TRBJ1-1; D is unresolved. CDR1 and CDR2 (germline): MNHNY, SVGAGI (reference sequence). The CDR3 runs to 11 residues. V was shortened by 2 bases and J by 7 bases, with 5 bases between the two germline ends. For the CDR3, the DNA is TGTGCCAGCAGTTACGGCAATGAAGCTTTCTTT. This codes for CASSYGNEAFF.

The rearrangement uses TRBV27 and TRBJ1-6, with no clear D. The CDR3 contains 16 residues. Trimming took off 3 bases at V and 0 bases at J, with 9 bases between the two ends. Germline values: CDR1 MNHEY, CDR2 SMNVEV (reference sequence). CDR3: CASSFEGYSYNSPLHF. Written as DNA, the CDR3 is TGTGCCAGCAGTTTCGAGGGCTACTCCTATAATTCACCCCTCCACTTT.

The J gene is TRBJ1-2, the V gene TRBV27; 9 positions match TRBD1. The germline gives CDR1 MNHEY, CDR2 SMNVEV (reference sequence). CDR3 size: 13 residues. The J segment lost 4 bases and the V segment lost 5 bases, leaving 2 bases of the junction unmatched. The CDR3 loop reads CASSPDRGYGYTF. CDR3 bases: TGTGCCAGCAGTCCGGACAGGGGCTATGGCTACACCTTC.

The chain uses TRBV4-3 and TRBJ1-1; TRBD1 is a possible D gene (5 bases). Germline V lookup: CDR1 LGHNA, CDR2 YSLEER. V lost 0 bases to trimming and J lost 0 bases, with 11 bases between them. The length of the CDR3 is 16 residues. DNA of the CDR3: TGCGCCAGCAGCCAAGATTTGGAGGGGATGAACACTGAAGCTTTCTTT. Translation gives CASSQDLEGMNTEAFF.